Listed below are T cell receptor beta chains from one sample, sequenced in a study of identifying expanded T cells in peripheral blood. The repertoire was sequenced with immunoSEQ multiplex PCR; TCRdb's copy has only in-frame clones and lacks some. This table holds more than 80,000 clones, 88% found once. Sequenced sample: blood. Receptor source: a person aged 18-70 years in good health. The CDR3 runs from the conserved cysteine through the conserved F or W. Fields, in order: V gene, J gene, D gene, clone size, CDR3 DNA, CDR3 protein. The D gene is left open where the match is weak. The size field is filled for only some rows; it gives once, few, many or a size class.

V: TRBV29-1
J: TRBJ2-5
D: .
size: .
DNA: TGCAGCGTTGAAGGTGCAGGTACTCAAGAGACCCAGTACTTC
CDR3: CSVEGAGTQETQYF

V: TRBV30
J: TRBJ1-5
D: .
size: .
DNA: TGTGCCTGGAGTGCAGGGAACAATCAGCCCCAGCATTTT
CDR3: CAWSAGNNQPQHF

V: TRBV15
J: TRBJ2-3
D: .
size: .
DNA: TGTGCCACCAGCGCCACAGGCCCCCCCACAGATACGCAGTATTTT
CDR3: CATSATGPPTDTQYF

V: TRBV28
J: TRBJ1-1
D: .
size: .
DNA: TGTGCCAGCAGTCCCAGGGGCGCGGGGAACACTGAAGCTTTCTTT
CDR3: CASSPRGAGNTEAFF

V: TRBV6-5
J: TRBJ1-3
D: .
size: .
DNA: TGTGCCAGCAGGCGGCGAAGTCCCGGAAACACCATATATTTT
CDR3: CASRRRSPGNTIYF

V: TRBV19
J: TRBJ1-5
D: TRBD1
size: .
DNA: TGTGCCAGTAGTTGGACAGGGTCGGGCAATCAGCCCCAGCATTTT
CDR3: CASSWTGSGNQPQHF

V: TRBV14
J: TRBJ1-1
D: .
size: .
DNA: TGTGCCAGCAGCCAAGTTGTCGGAGGCACTGAAGCTTTCTTT
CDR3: CASSQVVGGTEAFF

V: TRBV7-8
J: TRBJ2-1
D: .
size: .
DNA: TGTGCCAGCAGCTTAGGGCAGGACTCCTACAATGAGCAGTTCTTC
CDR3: CASSLGQDSYNEQFF

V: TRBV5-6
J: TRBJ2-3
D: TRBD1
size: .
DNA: TGTGCCAGCAGCCTAACCTCGACAGGGGGCAACACAGATACGCAGTATTTT
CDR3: CASSLTSTGGNTDTQYF

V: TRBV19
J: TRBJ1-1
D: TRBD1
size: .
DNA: TGTGCCAGTAGTGAGTGGACAGGGGAAGGGAAGGCTGAAGCTTTCTTT
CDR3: CASSEWTGEGKAEAFF

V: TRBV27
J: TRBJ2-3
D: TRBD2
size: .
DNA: TGTGCCAGCAGTTTTTCGGCTAGCGGGGGGGATACGCAGTATTTT
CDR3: CASSFSASGGDTQYF

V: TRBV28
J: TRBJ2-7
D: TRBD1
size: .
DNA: TGTGCCAGCAGTCCCCAGACCTACCGGGACAGGGTGGGATTATCCTACGAGCAGTACTTC
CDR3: CASSPQTYRDRVGLSYEQYF

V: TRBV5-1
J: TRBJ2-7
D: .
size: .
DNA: TGCGCCAGCAGCTTGGGGATCGGCTATCTCGAGCAGTACTTC
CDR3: CASSLGIGYLEQYF

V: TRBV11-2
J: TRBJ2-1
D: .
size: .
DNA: TGTGCCAGCAGCTTAGTATTATACAATGAGCAGTTCTTC
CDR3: CASSLVLYNEQFF

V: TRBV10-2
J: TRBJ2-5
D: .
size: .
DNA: TGCGCCAGCCGGGGGCAAGAGACCCAGTACTTC
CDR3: CASRGQETQYF

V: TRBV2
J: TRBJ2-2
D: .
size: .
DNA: TGTGCCAGCAGCACATTCGGGGGCACCGGGGAGCTGTTTTTT
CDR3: CASSTFGGTGELFF

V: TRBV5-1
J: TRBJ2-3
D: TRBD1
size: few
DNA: TGCGCCAGCAGCGATTGGACAGGAAAGACAGATACGCAGTATTTT
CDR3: CASSDWTGKTDTQYF

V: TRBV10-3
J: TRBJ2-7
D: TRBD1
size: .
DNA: TGTGCCACCGGACAGGGGGCCTACGAGCAGTACTTC
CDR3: CATGQGAYEQYF

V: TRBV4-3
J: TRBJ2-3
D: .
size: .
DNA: TGCGCCAGCAGCCAAGACGGGACGGGAACAGATACGCAGTATTTT
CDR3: CASSQDGTGTDTQYF

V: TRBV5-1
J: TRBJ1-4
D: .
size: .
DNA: TGCGCCAGCAGCTCGACAGGTGGCCGGTTCGGTGAAAAACTGTTTTTT
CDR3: CASSSTGGRFGEKLFF

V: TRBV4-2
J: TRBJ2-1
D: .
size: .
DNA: TGTGCCAGCAGCCAAGTGAGGGGAGTAAACAATGAGCAGTTCTTC
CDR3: CASSQVRGVNNEQFF

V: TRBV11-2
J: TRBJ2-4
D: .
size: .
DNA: TGTGCCAGCAGCTTTAACCTGGGGGTCCTAGCCAAAAACATTCAGTACTTC
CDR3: CASSFNLGVLAKNIQYF

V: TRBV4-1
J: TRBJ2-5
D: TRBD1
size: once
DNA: TGCGCCAGCAGCCCCCGGGACAGTTGGGAAGAGACCCAGTACTTC
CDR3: CASSPRDSWEETQYF

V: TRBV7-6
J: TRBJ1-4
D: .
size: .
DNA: TGTGCCAGCAGCGATCGGGACAAACTGTTTTTT
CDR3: CASSDRDKLFF

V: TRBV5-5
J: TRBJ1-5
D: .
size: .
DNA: TGTGCCAGCAGCTTGGGAGGCTATCAGCCCCAGCATTTT
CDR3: CASSLGGYQPQHF

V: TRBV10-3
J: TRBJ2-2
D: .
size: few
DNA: TGTGCCATCAGTTCACAGGAAAACACCGGGGAGCTGTTTTTT
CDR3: CAISSQENTGELFF

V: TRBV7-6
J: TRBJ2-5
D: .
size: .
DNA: TGTGCCAGCAGCTTAGGAGTCTGGGAACGGACACAAGAGACCCAGTACTTC
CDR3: CASSLGVWERTQETQYF